This entry describes one TCR beta chain. Its target is unknown. Sequenced by immunoSEQ multiplex PCR; TCRdb stores in-frame clones only, minus some. The table includes more than 95,000 clones, roughly 95% detected once. The entry originates in a study of cytomegalovirus exposure and HLA in healthy donors. Regarding the study as a whole: The tendency of first-cohort TCR clusters to co-occur in the 90 to 150 validation repertoires was the finding of a later analysis. Rare TCR sequences dominated, though some public TCRs recurred in many donors.

The sequence was collected from a man aged 18 to 29 in good health and CMV-seronegative. The sample consisted of PBMCs.

CDR3 nucleotides: TGTGCCAGCAGTGAATCGGGAAAACTGTTTTTT. This sequence encodes CASSESGKLFF. The V gene is TRBV6-1, the J gene TRBJ1-4, with D unclear. There are 11 residues in the CDR3. V was pared by 2 bases and J by 10 bases, with 5 bases between. CDR1 is MNHNS and CDR2 is SASEGT in the germline V gene.